This is a list of T cell receptor beta chains from one sample in a study of T-cell memory formation after mild COVID-19. A single record per CDR3 protein comes from TCRdb applying MiXCR to the 5' RACE reads. The profile covers under 250,000 distinct CDR3 sequences, with about 16% appearing a single time and around 2.2% taken by the ten largest. The material sequenced was PBMCs or a T cell subset sorted from them (not recorded which). The receptors come from an adult woman who had mild COVID-19 (a few samples of this study predate the infection). Cell type and time point are not known. Both conserved end residues are trimmed from each CDR3. Clone sizes are given selectively: once, few, many, or a class where the clone is expanded.

TRBV11-2	few	TRBJ2-1	ASSQRDFQFYEQF
TRBV5-4	few	TRBJ2-7	ASSPGQASSYEQY
TRBV24-1	few	TRBJ2-7	ATSDPPGQGYEQY
TRBV9	many	TRBJ1-6	ASSPGGPLH
TRBV7-9	NA	TRBJ1-2	ASSSTRNDRTVYGYT
TRBV19	NA	TRBJ2-3	ASSIDRRTSGTMSTDTQY
TRBV18	NA	TRBJ1-1	ASSRANRETEAF
TRBV7-9	few	TRBJ1-1	ASSLVASVGGEAF
TRBV12-3/TRBV12-4	NA	TRBJ2-7	ASSPGRQPDYEQY
TRBV5-6	few	TRBJ1-1	ASTSPGRNTEAF
TRBV6-5	few	TRBJ2-6	ASSYGGSGANVLT
TRBV5-5	many	TRBJ2-2	ASTLGLAVTGELF
TRBV7-2	few	TRBJ2-6	ASSPQGMAGANVLT
TRBV30	many	TRBJ2-1	AWSEEAGTSGFYEQF
TRBV6-2/TRBV6-3	NA	TRBJ1-5	ASSFNFIKPQH
TRBV7-9	NA	TRBJ2-5	ASSLASTQETQY
TRBV6-2/TRBV6-3	few	TRBJ2-3	ASSYQDRLRADTQY
TRBV7-8	NA	TRBJ1-5	ASSLSRGGGQPQH
TRBV18	few	TRBJ1-1	ASSPGKETEAF
TRBV20-1	many	TRBJ2-1	SASGSGRAYEQF
TRBV20-1	many	TRBJ1-6	SARDDRRGFNSPLH
TRBV7-3	NA	TRBJ2-3	ASSLGAGGRTDTQY
TRBV14	NA	TRBJ1-2	ASSQEGGQGHYGYT
TRBV20-1	NA	TRBJ2-7	SFIHHGGPSYEQY
TRBV9	few	TRBJ2-7	ASSVASGKRDEQY
TRBV7-2	NA	TRBJ1-5	ASSLVSGFSDQPQH
TRBV9	NA	TRBJ1-1	ASSVDPSPYTEAF
TRBV24-1	few	TRBJ1-5	ATSDRQVHQPQH
TRBV5-1	NA	TRBJ2-7	ASSSFRDLRYEQY
TRBV6-2/TRBV6-3	few	TRBJ1-2	ASSYSSGGRYGYT
TRBV5-1	NA	TRBJ1-4	ASSTNLGGPATNEKLF
TRBV2	few	TRBJ2-2	ASRGLATNTGELF
TRBV29-1	NA	TRBJ1-2	SEQGISANYGYT
TRBV20-1	few	TRBJ2-7	STLGQGAREQY
TRBV20-1	few	TRBJ1-1	SARTMSQVAF
TRBV5-4	few	TRBJ2-7	ASSSGLDYEQY
TRBV5-4	NA	TRBJ2-5	ASNHRAGGPNGETQY
TRBV19	NA	TRBJ1-1	ASSNPGGSTEAF
TRBV6-5	NA	TRBJ1-2	ASSYRGDGYNYGYT
TRBV6-2/TRBV6-3	NA	TRBJ1-5	ASSYYPGRVSNQPQH
TRBV12-3/TRBV12-4	NA	TRBJ1-3	ASSFGPGLSGNTIY